This is a list of T cell receptor beta chains from one sample in a study of graft-versus-host responses after intestinal transplantation. No cognate antigen is known for these TCRs. Profiling relied on immunoSEQ multiplex PCR, and the TCRdb table lists in-frame clones only, not all of them. Among roughly 120,000 clones, 93% were seen once, and the ten largest hold 0.95% to 1.5%. The specimen comprised unstimulated CD8+ T cells sorted from spleen or lymph node cells, sampled before transplant. The origin of the receptors is a human donor who was the organ donor for an intestinal transplant. CDR3s include the opening cysteine and the closing phenylalanine or tryptophan. Fields, in order: J gene, D gene, clone size, V gene, CDR3 length, CDR3 protein, CDR3 DNA. The D gene is left open where the match is weak. Only part of the rows carry a size: once, few, many, or a class if the clone is expanded.

J gene: TRBJ2-7
D gene: .
clone size: few
V gene: TRBV2
CDR3 length: 15
CDR3 protein: CASSPRTFRDYEQYF
CDR3 DNA: TGTGCCAGCAGTCCCAGGACATTCCGGGACTACGAGCAGTACTTC

J gene: TRBJ2-7
D gene: .
clone size: .
V gene: TRBV4-1
CDR3 length: 14
CDR3 protein: CASSQARGAYEQYF
CDR3 DNA: TGCGCCAGCAGCCAAGCCAGGGGGGCCTACGAGCAGTACTTC

J gene: TRBJ2-2
D gene: TRBD1
clone size: few
V gene: TRBV30
CDR3 length: 13
CDR3 protein: CAWDRGNTGELFF
CDR3 DNA: TGTGCCTGGGACAGGGGTAACACCGGGGAGCTGTTTTTT

J gene: TRBJ1-1
D gene: .
clone size: .
V gene: TRBV19
CDR3 length: 12
CDR3 protein: CASSIPGTEAFF
CDR3 DNA: TGTGCCAGTAGTATACCTGGGACTGAAGCTTTCTTT

J gene: TRBJ1-1
D gene: TRBD1
clone size: .
V gene: TRBV4-1
CDR3 length: 14
CDR3 protein: CASSWTGTDTEAFF
CDR3 DNA: TGCGCCAGCAGCTGGACAGGGACGGACACTGAAGCTTTCTTT

J gene: TRBJ1-1
D gene: .
clone size: once
V gene: TRBV19
CDR3 length: 11
CDR3 protein: CASRTYTEAFF
CDR3 DNA: TGTGCCAGTAGGACATATACTGAAGCTTTCTTT

J gene: TRBJ2-2
D gene: .
clone size: .
V gene: TRBV27
CDR3 length: 14
CDR3 protein: CASSWTANTGELFF
CDR3 DNA: TGTGCCAGCAGTTGGACAGCGAACACCGGGGAGCTGTTTTTT

J gene: TRBJ1-2
D gene: TRBD1
clone size: .
V gene: TRBV28
CDR3 length: 15
CDR3 protein: CASSLGTGLNYGYTF
CDR3 DNA: TGTGCCAGCAGTCTAGGGACAGGTCTAAACTATGGCTACACCTTC

J gene: TRBJ2-7
D gene: .
clone size: .
V gene: TRBV11-2
CDR3 length: 12
CDR3 protein: CASSFSEYEQYF
CDR3 DNA: TGTGCCAGCAGCTTCTCCGAATACGAGCAGTACTTC

J gene: TRBJ1-1
D gene: .
clone size: .
V gene: TRBV9
CDR3 length: 14
CDR3 protein: CASSGRDSNTEAFF
CDR3 DNA: TGTGCCAGCAGTGGGAGGGATTCGAACACTGAAGCTTTCTTT

J gene: TRBJ2-7
D gene: .
clone size: .
V gene: TRBV11-2
CDR3 length: 15
CDR3 protein: CASSSPEGSSYEQYF
CDR3 DNA: TGTGCCAGCAGCTCCCCAGAGGGAAGCTCCTACGAGCAGTACTTC

J gene: TRBJ1-5
D gene: TRBD1
clone size: .
V gene: TRBV10-3
CDR3 length: 15
CDR3 protein: CAISARTGLGQPQHF
CDR3 DNA: TGTGCCATCAGTGCAAGGACAGGTCTAGGTCAGCCCCAGCATTTT

J gene: TRBJ2-3
D gene: TRBD2
clone size: few
V gene: TRBV4-1
CDR3 length: 16
CDR3 protein: CASSQVAGGRTDTQYF
CDR3 DNA: TGCGCCAGCAGCCAAGTAGCGGGAGGGCGCACAGATACGCAGTATTTT

J gene: TRBJ2-1
D gene: TRBD2
clone size: .
V gene: TRBV5-1
CDR3 length: 15
CDR3 protein: CASSLLAESYNEQFF
CDR3 DNA: TGCGCCAGCAGCTTACTAGCGGAATCCTACAATGAGCAGTTCTTC

J gene: TRBJ2-3
D gene: TRBD2
clone size: .
V gene: TRBV19
CDR3 length: 19
CDR3 protein: CASSAGFLAREGREDTQYF
CDR3 DNA: TGTGCCAGTTCCGCTGGGTTCCTCGCGCGGGAGGGACGGGAAGATACGCAGTATTTT

J gene: TRBJ2-3
D gene: TRBD2
clone size: .
V gene: TRBV5-1
CDR3 length: 14
CDR3 protein: CASSLLAGTDTQYF
CDR3 DNA: TGCGCCAGCAGCTTGTTAGCGGGAACAGATACGCAGTATTTT

J gene: TRBJ2-1
D gene: TRBD2
clone size: .
V gene: TRBV11-2
CDR3 length: 14
CDR3 protein: CASSPRTSGSEQFF
CDR3 DNA: TGTGCCAGCAGCCCGCGGACTAGCGGGAGTGAGCAGTTCTTC

J gene: TRBJ2-1
D gene: TRBD1
clone size: once
V gene: TRBV7-2
CDR3 length: 17
CDR3 protein: CASSLGVPGQCYNEQFF
CDR3 DNA: TGTGCCAGCAGCTTAGGAGTCCCGGGACAGTGTTACAATGAGCAGTTCTTC

J gene: TRBJ2-3
D gene: .
clone size: .
V gene: TRBV7-6
CDR3 length: 14
CDR3 protein: CASSLLSGTDTQYF
CDR3 DNA: TGTGCCAGCAGCTTATTAAGCGGTACAGATACGCAGTATTTT

J gene: TRBJ2-2
D gene: TRBD2
clone size: .
V gene: TRBV2
CDR3 length: 19
CDR3 protein: CASSEIRTSGRLFTGELFF
CDR3 DNA: TGTGCCAGCAGTGAGATCCGGACTAGCGGGAGATTGTTCACCGGGGAGCTGTTTTTT

J gene: TRBJ2-2
D gene: TRBD1
clone size: .
V gene: TRBV30
CDR3 length: 13
CDR3 protein: CARSDQGAGELFF
CDR3 DNA: TGTGCCAGGAGCGACCAGGGGGCCGGGGAGCTGTTTTTT

J gene: TRBJ1-3
D gene: .
clone size: .
V gene: TRBV10-3
CDR3 length: 18
CDR3 protein: CAISAGEFVRSSGNTIYF
CDR3 DNA: TGTGCCATCAGTGCGGGAGAGTTCGTCAGAAGCTCTGGAAACACCATATATTTT

J gene: TRBJ2-7
D gene: .
clone size: .
V gene: TRBV7-9
CDR3 length: 15
CDR3 protein: CASSLAGTDSYEQYF
CDR3 DNA: TGTGCCAGCAGCTTAGCCGGGACGGACTCCTACGAGCAGTACTTC

J gene: TRBJ1-4
D gene: .
clone size: .
V gene: TRBV10-2
CDR3 length: 16
CDR3 protein: CASSEYAGTTNEKLFF
CDR3 DNA: TGCGCCAGCAGTGAGTATGCGGGAACAACTAATGAAAAACTGTTTTTT

J gene: TRBJ2-5
D gene: .
clone size: .
V gene: TRBV9
CDR3 length: 14
CDR3 protein: CASSDGTVKETQYF
CDR3 DNA: TGTGCCAGCAGCGACGGGACCGTAAAAGAGACCCAGTACTTC

J gene: TRBJ2-1
D gene: .
clone size: .
V gene: TRBV28
CDR3 length: 13
CDR3 protein: CASQPGGRHEQFF
CDR3 DNA: TGTGCCAGCCAGCCTGGGGGGCGCCATGAGCAGTTCTTC

J gene: TRBJ2-7
D gene: .
clone size: .
V gene: TRBV7-7
CDR3 length: 14
CDR3 protein: CASSQSESEYEQYF
CDR3 DNA: TGTGCCAGCAGCCAATCCGAGTCTGAGTACGAGCAGTACTTC

J gene: TRBJ2-2
D gene: TRBD1
clone size: .
V gene: TRBV29-1
CDR3 length: 14
CDR3 protein: CSVSGTGVAGELFF
CDR3 DNA: TGCAGCGTGTCCGGGACAGGGGTGGCCGGGGAGCTGTTTTTT

J gene: TRBJ2-6
D gene: TRBD1
clone size: .
V gene: TRBV14
CDR3 length: 17
CDR3 protein: CASSQGQGRVGANVLTF
CDR3 DNA: TGTGCCAGCAGCCAGGGACAGGGTAGGGTTGGGGCCAACGTCCTGACTTTC

J gene: TRBJ2-7
D gene: TRBD1
clone size: .
V gene: TRBV5-7
CDR3 length: 15
CDR3 protein: CASSCTPGQSYEQYF
CDR3 DNA: TGTGCCAGCAGCTGTACTCCGGGACAGTCTTACGAGCAGTACTTC

J gene: TRBJ2-7
D gene: TRBD1
clone size: .
V gene: TRBV4-3
CDR3 length: 16
CDR3 protein: CASSQDAGTVTYEQYF
CDR3 DNA: TGCGCCAGCAGCCAAGATGCCGGGACAGTGACCTACGAGCAGTACTTC

J gene: TRBJ2-1
D gene: TRBD2
clone size: .
V gene: TRBV10-2
CDR3 length: 14
CDR3 protein: CASSGTSGYNEQFF
CDR3 DNA: TGCGCCAGCAGTGGGACTAGCGGGTACAATGAGCAGTTCTTC

J gene: TRBJ2-7
D gene: .
clone size: .
V gene: TRBV27
CDR3 length: 14
CDR3 protein: CASSLGTGAYEQYF
CDR3 DNA: TGTGCCAGCAGTTTAGGTACAGGAGCCTACGAGCAGTACTTC

J gene: TRBJ2-5
D gene: .
clone size: .
V gene: TRBV7-9
CDR3 length: 13
CDR3 protein: CASSLDRQETQYF
CDR3 DNA: TGTGCCAGCAGCTTAGACAGGCAAGAGACCCAGTACTTC

J gene: TRBJ2-7
D gene: TRBD2
clone size: .
V gene: TRBV9
CDR3 length: 14
CDR3 protein: CASSVGLAGYEQYF
CDR3 DNA: TGTGCCAGCAGCGTAGGGCTAGCGGGCTACGAGCAGTACTTC

J gene: TRBJ1-5
D gene: .
clone size: .
V gene: TRBV28
CDR3 length: 15
CDR3 protein: CASSSAGWGNQPQHF
CDR3 DNA: TGTGCCAGCAGTTCCGCAGGGTGGGGCAATCAGCCCCAGCATTTT

J gene: TRBJ2-1
D gene: TRBD2
clone size: .
V gene: TRBV19
CDR3 length: 15
CDR3 protein: CATLPGTSGPNEQFF
CDR3 DNA: TGTGCCACCCTACCCGGGACTAGCGGCCCCAATGAGCAGTTCTTC